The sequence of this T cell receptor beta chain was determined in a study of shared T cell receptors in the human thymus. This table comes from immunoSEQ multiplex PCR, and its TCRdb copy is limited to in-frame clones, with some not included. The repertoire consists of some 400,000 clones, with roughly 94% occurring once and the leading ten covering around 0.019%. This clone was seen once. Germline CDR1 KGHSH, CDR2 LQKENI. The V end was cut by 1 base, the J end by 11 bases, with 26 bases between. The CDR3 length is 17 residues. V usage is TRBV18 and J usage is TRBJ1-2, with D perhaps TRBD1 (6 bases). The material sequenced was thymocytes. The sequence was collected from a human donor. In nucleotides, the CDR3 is TGTGCCAGCTCACCACGCCAGAAGGACAGATTGGGAACACCATACACCTTC. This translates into CASSPRQKDRLGTPYTF.